The TCR beta chain under discussion was sequenced for a study of blood T cells in healthy people across ages. The table lists this clonotype with a few counts. The length of the CDR3 is 17 residues. The germline gives CDR1 SGDLS, CDR2 YYNGEE. Germline trimming cut 4 bases from V and 5 bases from J; bases unmatched to any gene: 14. Then a second PCR, running about 6 to 12 cycles, was carried out with a sample-barcoded 5' primer and a J-beta primer mix. MiXCR, run by TCRdb on the 5' RACE reads, gives a single entry per CDR3 protein. The sample has around 700,000 distinct CDR3 sequences, more than 20% seen once; the top ten hold just under 9.5%. These same records also appear under a second study, on T cells of mothers and their children. That work states: Similar thymic selection effects on TCR recombination output appear in pairs, both related and unrelated.

Sequencing input: blood. The V and J genes are TRBV9 and TRBJ2-5; 10 bases agree with TRBD1. This sequence originates from a boy aged 5-17 years in good health. The DNA for the CDR3 is TGTGCCAGCAGCTCTAGCCTAAGAGGACAGGGGGGTGAGACCCAGTACTTC. Its translation: CASSSSLRGQGGETQYF.